A selection of T cell receptor beta chains follows, all from one sample in a study of T-cell reconstitution after alpha-beta-depleted transplantation in children. TCRdb recomputed calls from the PCR reads with MiXCR, one row per CDR3 protein. The sample shows 450,000 to 600,000 distinct CDR3 sequences, roughly a tenth of them seen only once. Sequenced here: PBMCs, sampled before TCRalphabeta/CD19-depleted stem cell transplant. The receptors derive from a child aged 2 to 10 with inherited bone marrow failure, due to receive a stem cell transplant. Each CDR3 is given with its conserved first and last residue. D genes are given only for firm matches. Clone size is not always given. Where it is, it says once, few, many or a class for expanded clones.

d_call: TRBD2; cdr3_length: 15; j_call: TRBJ2-1; clone_size: .; v_call: TRBV11-2; cdr3_aa: CASSPGLAESNEQFF
d_call: .; cdr3_length: 15; j_call: TRBJ2-3; clone_size: many; v_call: TRBV27; cdr3_aa: CASSRLAFSTDTQYF
d_call: TRBD2; cdr3_length: 17; j_call: TRBJ2-1; clone_size: .; v_call: TRBV11-2; cdr3_aa: CASSFFTSGIPYKEQFF
d_call: .; cdr3_length: 15; j_call: TRBJ2-2; clone_size: few; v_call: TRBV7-2; cdr3_aa: CASTWGTGYTGELFF
d_call: TRBD1; cdr3_length: 17; j_call: TRBJ2-1; clone_size: few; v_call: TRBV29-1; cdr3_aa: CSVEESNRGPSYNEQFF
d_call: TRBD2; cdr3_length: 17; j_call: TRBJ2-5; clone_size: few; v_call: TRBV7-8; cdr3_aa: CASSLVLSGGPQETQYF
d_call: .; cdr3_length: 16; j_call: TRBJ2-2; clone_size: many; v_call: TRBV5-1; cdr3_aa: CASSFGQNTNTGELFF
d_call: TRBD1; cdr3_length: 15; j_call: TRBJ2-2; clone_size: many; v_call: TRBV15; cdr3_aa: CATSSDRDITGELFF
d_call: .; cdr3_length: 12; j_call: TRBJ1-1; clone_size: many; v_call: TRBV11-2; cdr3_aa: CASSSELSEAFF
d_call: .; cdr3_length: 14; j_call: TRBJ2-3; clone_size: many; v_call: TRBV12-3/TRBV12-4; cdr3_aa: CASSLSGARDTQYF
d_call: .; cdr3_length: 15; j_call: TRBJ2-7; clone_size: .; v_call: TRBV20-1; cdr3_aa: CSARVGGRSSYEQYF
d_call: TRBD1; cdr3_length: 19; j_call: TRBJ1-5; clone_size: few; v_call: TRBV28; cdr3_aa: CASSPNVRQGGGYNQPQHF
d_call: TRBD2; cdr3_length: 14; j_call: TRBJ2-1; clone_size: .; v_call: TRBV11-3; cdr3_aa: CASSSSGMPNEQFF
d_call: .; cdr3_length: 18; j_call: TRBJ2-2; clone_size: .; v_call: TRBV7-8; cdr3_aa: CASTRRGTEIKNTGELFF
d_call: TRBD1; cdr3_length: 17; j_call: TRBJ2-6; clone_size: .; v_call: TRBV29-1; cdr3_aa: CSVEDRDRVTGANVLTF
d_call: .; cdr3_length: 13; j_call: TRBJ2-7; clone_size: many; v_call: TRBV20-1; cdr3_aa: CSVGGQRSYEQYF
d_call: .; cdr3_length: 13; j_call: TRBJ1-1; clone_size: many; v_call: TRBV20-1; cdr3_aa: CSARNRENTEAFF
d_call: TRBD1; cdr3_length: 15; j_call: TRBJ1-1; clone_size: many; v_call: TRBV20-1; cdr3_aa: CSARDLRGGGGEAFF
d_call: .; cdr3_length: 14; j_call: TRBJ2-1; clone_size: many; v_call: TRBV24-1; cdr3_aa: CATSEQRASNEQFF
d_call: TRBD1; cdr3_length: 14; j_call: TRBJ1-1; clone_size: many; v_call: TRBV4-2; cdr3_aa: CASSDDRVGTEAFF
d_call: TRBD2; cdr3_length: 18; j_call: TRBJ2-7; clone_size: many; v_call: TRBV20-1; cdr3_aa: CSAHTTYETSGIAYEQYF
d_call: .; cdr3_length: 12; j_call: TRBJ2-7; clone_size: many; v_call: TRBV27; cdr3_aa: CASSLGFGEQYF
d_call: .; cdr3_length: 15; j_call: TRBJ2-4; clone_size: many; v_call: TRBV28; cdr3_aa: CASSSTGEGGNIQYF
d_call: .; cdr3_length: 16; j_call: TRBJ2-1; clone_size: .; v_call: TRBV7-2; cdr3_aa: CASSLAKGEGYNEQFF
d_call: TRBD1; cdr3_length: 17; j_call: TRBJ2-3; clone_size: many; v_call: TRBV4-1; cdr3_aa: CASSHGDVDRGSYTQYF
d_call: TRBD1; cdr3_length: 16; j_call: TRBJ1-6; clone_size: many; v_call: TRBV6-1; cdr3_aa: CASRIGTGDDNSPLHF
d_call: .; cdr3_length: 16; j_call: TRBJ2-7; clone_size: many; v_call: TRBV5-1; cdr3_aa: CASSLASGLDSYEQYF
d_call: TRBD1; cdr3_length: 15; j_call: TRBJ2-2; clone_size: many; v_call: TRBV5-6; cdr3_aa: CASTPIRGPTGELFF
d_call: TRBD1; cdr3_length: 17; j_call: TRBJ1-2; clone_size: many; v_call: TRBV18; cdr3_aa: CASSLRQGALDVYGYTF
d_call: .; cdr3_length: 14; j_call: TRBJ2-1; clone_size: many; v_call: TRBV27; cdr3_aa: CASSLIAGNNEQFF
d_call: .; cdr3_length: 16; j_call: TRBJ2-7; clone_size: .; v_call: TRBV12-3/TRBV12-4; cdr3_aa: CASTPGIFGVPYEQYF